These T cell receptor beta chains were read from a single sample in a study of blood T cell repertoires in COVID-19. Some clones are missing from TCRdb's copy, which holds only in-frame ones; the method was immunoSEQ multiplex PCR. The sample holds over 100,000 clones; about four fifths are singletons and the top ten take 8% to 13%. What was sequenced was peripheral blood. The receptors originated from a human donor in a cohort sampled during active COVID-19. CDR3s include the opening cysteine and the closing phenylalanine or tryptophan. The D gene is left open where the match is weak. Some rows have no size entry. The others give once, few or many, or a class for an expanded clone.

>TRBJ1-1|TRBV4-1|-|-
CASSQGGTHAFF
TGCGCCAGCAGCCAAGGGGGGACACATGCTTTCTTT
>TRBJ1-2|TRBV28|-|-
CASRQQAAEGYTF
TGTGCCAGCAGGCAACAGGCGGCCGAGGGCTACACCTTC
>TRBJ1-5|TRBV19|-|-
CASSMALYSNQPQHF
TGTGCCAGTAGTATGGCCTTATATAGCAATCAGCCCCAGCATTTT
>TRBJ2-1|TRBV13|TRBD2|-
CASSLSQAGVLNEQFF
TGTGCCAGCAGCTTATCCCAAGCGGGAGTTTTGAATGAGCAGTTCTTC
>TRBJ2-1|TRBV6-2/TRBV6-3|-|once
CASSYSTGSYNEQFF
TGTGCCAGCAGTTACTCCACCGGCTCCTACAATGAGCAGTTCTTC
>TRBJ1-2|TRBV19|TRBD1|-
CASSNPGTGVSGYTF
TGTGCCAGTAGTAACCCCGGGACAGGCGTCTCGGGCTACACCTTC
>TRBJ1-5|TRBV5-6|-|-
CASSLLGGADNQPQHF
TGTGCCAGCAGCTTGCTTGGGGGGGCGGACAATCAGCCCCAGCATTTT
>TRBJ2-4|TRBV6-2/TRBV6-3|-|once
CASSYSNRAKNIQYF
TGTGCCAGCAGTTACTCCAACAGAGCCAAAAACATTCAGTACTTC
>TRBJ2-5|TRBV11-3|TRBD1|-
CASSFGTGTAETQYF
TGTGCCAGCAGCTTCGGGACAGGGACGGCAGAGACCCAGTACTTC
>TRBJ2-7|TRBV7-8|-|once
CASSLMRGGEVYEQYF
TGTGCCAGCAGCCTCATGAGGGGGGGGGAGGTCTACGAGCAGTACTTC
>TRBJ2-7|TRBV3-1/TRBV3-2|-|-
CASSHLPRAGSNYEQYF
TGTGCCAGCAGCCATCTACCCCGGGCGGGATCGAACTACGAGCAGTACTTC
>TRBJ2-7|TRBV30|-|once
CAWSEARGAYEQYF
TGTGCCTGGAGTGAAGCCAGGGGGGCCTACGAGCAGTACTTC
>TRBJ1-4|TRBV7-8|-|once
CASRKNRATNEKLFF
TGTGCCAGCAGAAAAAACAGGGCAACTAATGAAAAACTGTTTTTT
>TRBJ2-7|TRBV4-1|TRBD1|-
CASSQPLGGYYEQYF
TGCGCCAGCAGCCAACCCTTAGGGGGCTACTACGAGCAGTACTTC
>TRBJ1-3|TRBV7-2|-|few
CASSIGNTIYF
TGTGCCAGCAGTATTGGAAACACCATATATTTT
>TRBJ2-7|TRBV19|TRBD1|few
CASSRPGTGVGEQYF
TGTGCCAGTAGTAGGCCTGGGACAGGGGTAGGCGAGCAGTACTTC
>TRBJ1-5|TRBV20-1|-|-
CSASGRGHQPQHF
TGCAGTGCTAGTGGCAGGGGCCATCAGCCCCAGCATTTT
>TRBJ2-5|TRBV18|-|-
CASSPLGGREMRKTQYF
TGTGCCAGCTCACCACTCGGCGGCAGGGAAATGAGAAAGACCCAGTACTTC
>TRBJ2-3|TRBV2|TRBD2|-
CASRAGATDTQYF
TGTGCCAGCAGGGCGGGAGCGACAGATACGCAGTATTTT
>TRBJ2-7|TRBV5-1|TRBD1|once
CASSWGTGTYEQYF
TGCGCCAGCAGCTGGGGGACAGGGACCTACGAGCAGTACTTC
>TRBJ2-1|TRBV28|-|-
CASSLVRLSYNEQFF
TGTGCCAGCAGTTTAGTCAGGCTCTCCTACAATGAGCAGTTCTTC
>TRBJ2-5|TRBV5-4|TRBD1|-
CASSPRDRMGETQYF
TGTGCCAGCAGCCCTAGGGACAGGATGGGGGAGACCCAGTACTTC
>TRBJ2-7|TRBV5-1|TRBD1|once
CASSQDTGGRQYF
TGCGCCAGCAGCCAGGACACAGGGGGCCGGCAGTACTTC
>TRBJ2-7|TRBV28|-|-
CASRPQDTFLYEQYF
TGTGCCAGCAGACCCCAGGACACATTTCTCTACGAGCAGTACTTC
>TRBJ1-2|TRBV7-9|-|-
CASSQAVRGMGYTF
TGTGCCAGCAGCCAGGCGGTCCGGGGGATGGGCTACACCTTC
>TRBJ2-1|TRBV5-4|-|-
CASSSTLASHYNEQFF
TGTGCCAGCAGCTCAACCCTAGCGAGCCACTACAATGAGCAGTTCTTC
>TRBJ2-7|TRBV7-2|-|-
CASSLAGGPEQYF
TGTGCCAGCAGCTTAGCGGGGGGGCCCGAGCAGTACTTC
>TRBJ1-4|TRBV9|TRBD1|once
CASSVSTGGRGEKLFF
TGTGCCAGCAGCGTTTCAACAGGGGGAAGGGGTGAAAAACTGTTTTTT
>TRBJ1-5|TRBV5-5|-|-
CASSLALTENSNQPQHF
TGTGCCAGCAGCTTGGCCCTGACAGAGAATAGCAATCAGCCCCAGCATTTT
>TRBJ2-7|TRBV28|TRBD1|few
CASSLTGGASYEQYF
TGTGCCAGCAGTTTAACAGGGGGCGCAAGCTACGAGCAGTACTTC
>TRBJ1-2|TRBV7-9|TRBD1|-
CASSLLTGGPAYGYTF
TGTGCCAGCAGCTTACTGACAGGGGGCCCAGCATATGGCTACACCTTC